These T cell receptor beta chains were read from a single sample in a study of T cell responses to AZD1222 COVID-19 vaccine. TCRdb's copy holds only in-frame clones and misses some; the assay was immunoSEQ multiplex PCR. The table shows about 120,000 clones, with 90% occurring only once. This material consisted of peripheral blood, taken on day 0 of AZD1222 vaccination. The receptor set was obtained from an adult in good health. Both conserved end residues are trimmed from each CDR3. Fields, in order: V gene, J gene, CDR3 protein.

v_call: TRBV5-6
j_call: TRBJ2-7
cdr3_aa: ASSLDRRVGEQY

v_call: TRBV5-6
j_call: TRBJ2-7
cdr3_aa: ASSFGDSNEQY

v_call: TRBV5-3
j_call: TRBJ1-1
cdr3_aa: ARTDGLAF

v_call: TRBV7-9
j_call: TRBJ2-7
cdr3_aa: ASSPRQDSYEQY

v_call: TRBV27
j_call: TRBJ2-5
cdr3_aa: ASSSPGLVGTQY

v_call: TRBV6-5
j_call: TRBJ1-1
cdr3_aa: ASGDTEAF

v_call: TRBV28
j_call: TRBJ1-3
cdr3_aa: ATVPRNIGGNTIY

v_call: TRBV30
j_call: TRBJ2-1
cdr3_aa: AWSSAGTSGGYNEQF

v_call: TRBV15
j_call: TRBJ2-5
cdr3_aa: ATSRRREQETQY

v_call: TRBV11-1
j_call: TRBJ1-1
cdr3_aa: ASSLIRNTEAF

v_call: TRBV6-2/TRBV6-3
j_call: TRBJ2-7
cdr3_aa: ASSRTGAPYEQY

v_call: TRBV28
j_call: TRBJ1-1
cdr3_aa: ASRVVNTEAF

v_call: TRBV6-2/TRBV6-3
j_call: TRBJ2-7
cdr3_aa: ASSFSPYEQY

v_call: TRBV5-1
j_call: TRBJ2-1
cdr3_aa: ASSLAGRHNEQF

v_call: TRBV6-5
j_call: TRBJ2-1
cdr3_aa: ASSPRAGSGNEQF

v_call: TRBV24-1
j_call: TRBJ2-1
cdr3_aa: ATSDPSGDTYNEQF

v_call: TRBV4-2
j_call: TRBJ2-1
cdr3_aa: ASSQDGSGQYNEQF

v_call: TRBV9
j_call: TRBJ1-2
cdr3_aa: ASSSRDSIYGYT

v_call: TRBV4-2
j_call: TRBJ1-4
cdr3_aa: ASSPEGEKLF

v_call: TRBV18
j_call: TRBJ1-2
cdr3_aa: ASLRQGGTYGYT

v_call: TRBV19
j_call: TRBJ2-2
cdr3_aa: ASSIHRNTGELF

v_call: TRBV5-1
j_call: TRBJ1-1
cdr3_aa: ASSGPGQGTTEAF

v_call: TRBV5-6
j_call: TRBJ2-5
cdr3_aa: ASSFLGGQETQY

v_call: TRBV2
j_call: TRBJ2-5
cdr3_aa: ASSELVVLETQY

v_call: TRBV6-5
j_call: TRBJ2-7
cdr3_aa: ASSSMGQGVYEQY

v_call: TRBV19
j_call: TRBJ1-5
cdr3_aa: ASARGLVSNQPQH

v_call: TRBV6-2/TRBV6-3
j_call: TRBJ2-5
cdr3_aa: ASSYTLGTSFQETQY

v_call: TRBV24-1
j_call: TRBJ2-2
cdr3_aa: ATSGELPGELF

v_call: TRBV6-5
j_call: TRBJ2-2
cdr3_aa: ASRTGTETGELF

v_call: TRBV5-6
j_call: TRBJ1-2
cdr3_aa: ASSRKDSNYGYT

v_call: TRBV30
j_call: TRBJ1-1
cdr3_aa: AWRTVGEFTEAF

v_call: TRBV30
j_call: TRBJ1-5
cdr3_aa: AWSVIGNDQPQH

v_call: TRBV4-2
j_call: TRBJ2-7
cdr3_aa: ASSLWSANDEQY

v_call: TRBV29-1
j_call: TRBJ2-3
cdr3_aa: SVSGGEHTDTQY

v_call: TRBV28
j_call: TRBJ1-2
cdr3_aa: ASRITGRGLSYGYT

v_call: TRBV4-2
j_call: TRBJ2-5
cdr3_aa: ASSQERGSEETQY

v_call: TRBV7-3
j_call: TRBJ2-1
cdr3_aa: ASSSGLAGLNEQF

v_call: TRBV4-1
j_call: TRBJ2-5
cdr3_aa: ASSQGRGGAQETQY

v_call: TRBV28
j_call: TRBJ1-2
cdr3_aa: ASSSAQEDGYT

v_call: TRBV5-4
j_call: TRBJ2-2
cdr3_aa: ASSLPLPSGGTGELF